These T cell receptor beta chains were read from a single sample in a study of identical twins. TCRdb ran MiXCR on the 5' RACE reads and lists one entry per CDR3 protein. The profile shows about 890,000 distinct CDR3 sequences, over 9% of them singletons. These data were also filed under a second study, of yellow fever vaccine responses in identical twins.

The sequenced material came from PBMCs. The receptors shown here come from a young woman in good health. CDR3s include the opening cysteine and the closing phenylalanine or tryptophan. D genes are given only for firm matches. The size of a clone is reported for some rows only, either as once, few or many, or as a class for expanded clones.

CASSARGVENEQFF | TGTGCCAGCAGCGCCCGCGGGGTCGAGAATGAGCAGTTCTTC | TRBV7-9 | - | - | TRBJ2-1
CASSLVLDTQYF | TGTGCCAGCAGCTTGGTACTCGATACGCAGTATTTT | TRBV5-6 | many | - | TRBJ2-3
CATSRRGAGNGEQYF | TGTGCCACCAGCCGGAGGGGGGCAGGGAACGGCGAGCAGTACTTC | TRBV15 | - | - | TRBJ2-7
CASGPPGELFF | TGTGCCAGCGGCCCCCCCGGGGAGCTGTTTTTT | TRBV28 | - | - | TRBJ2-2
CASSQDQSRDYEQFF | TGTGCCAGCAGCCAAGATCAATCACGGGACTATGAGCAGTTCTTC | TRBV14 | few | - | TRBJ2-1
CASGLNGYTF | TGTGCCAGCGGACTAAATGGCTACACCTTC | TRBV7-9 | few | - | TRBJ1-2
CATSDPSGSNEQFF | TGTGCCACCAGTGATCCTAGCGGGAGCAATGAGCAGTTCTTC | TRBV24-1 | - | TRBD2 | TRBJ2-1
CASAWTSGILNEQFF | TGTGCCAGCGCTTGGACTAGCGGGATTCTAAATGAGCAGTTCTTC | TRBV12-3/TRBV12-4 | many | TRBD2 | TRBJ2-1
CASSGERGTDTQYF | TGTGCCAGCAGCGGTGAAAGGGGCACAGATACGCAGTATTTT | TRBV9 | few | - | TRBJ2-3
CASSADNNYGYTF | TGTGCCAGTAGCGCGGACAACAACTATGGCTACACCTTC | TRBV19 | - | - | TRBJ1-2
CSASGLAGEFDTQYF | TGCAGTGCAAGCGGACTAGCGGGAGAGTTCGATACGCAGTATTTT | TRBV20-1 | many | TRBD2 | TRBJ2-3
CSARRGRGQETQYF | TGCAGTGCCCGACGAGGGAGGGGACAAGAGACCCAGTACTTC | TRBV20-1 | - | TRBD2 | TRBJ2-5
CSAREPLWGWERLYF | TGCAGTGCTAGAGAGCCTTTGTGGGGGTGGGAGAGGCTGTACTTC | TRBV20-1 | - | - | TRBJ2-7
CASRLLAGVTGELFF | TGTGCCAGCAGGCTACTAGCGGGAGTCACCGGGGAGCTGTTTTTT | TRBV27 | - | TRBD2 | TRBJ2-2
CASLPGTSYNEQFF | TGTGCCAGCTTACCGGGAACCAGCTACAATGAGCAGTTCTTC | TRBV2 | - | - | TRBJ2-1
CATSDGTHYEQYF | TGTGCCACCAGTGATGGGACCCACTACGAGCAGTACTTC | TRBV24-1 | - | - | TRBJ2-7
CATSGDRLEGYTF | TGTGCCACCAGTGGAGACCGGCTTGAGGGCTACACCTTC | TRBV24-1 | - | - | TRBJ1-2
CASYTGTGLNEQFF | TGTGCCAGCTATACCGGGACAGGGTTAAATGAGCAGTTCTTC | TRBV2 | - | TRBD1 | TRBJ2-1
CASTEDRKRNTGELFF | TGTGCCAGCACGGAGGACAGGAAGAGGAACACCGGGGAGCTGTTTTTT | TRBV13 | few | TRBD1 | TRBJ2-2
CASSHSGGGTDTQYF | TGTGCCAGCAGCCACAGCGGGGGGGGCACAGATACGCAGTATTTT | TRBV3-1 | few | TRBD2 | TRBJ2-3
CASSQGQGAFNEQFF | TGTGCCAGCAGCCAGGGACAGGGGGCTTTCAATGAGCAGTTCTTC | TRBV28 | few | TRBD1 | TRBJ2-1
CASNPRSAELYSNQPQHF | TGTGCCAGCAACCCGAGGTCGGCAGAACTATATAGCAATCAGCCCCAGCATTTT | TRBV11-1 | - | - | TRBJ1-5
CSVVGGGETQYF | TGCAGCGTTGTCGGGGGAGGGGAGACCCAGTACTTC | TRBV29-1 | once | TRBD2 | TRBJ2-5
CATSRDRLAGPQETQYF | TGTGCCACCAGCAGAGATCGCCTAGCGGGCCCCCAAGAGACCCAGTACTTC | TRBV15 | - | TRBD2 | TRBJ2-5
CSARDDEAGVLEQYF | TGCAGTGCTAGAGATGATGAAGCGGGGGTGTTGGAGCAGTACTTC | TRBV20-1 | - | TRBD2 | TRBJ2-7
CASSQRREGDQYF | TGCGCCAGCAGCCAGAGAAGAGAAGGTGATCAGTACTTC | TRBV4-1 | few | - | TRBJ2-7
CASSPGVAGVLYEQYF | TGCGCCAGCAGCCCTGGGGTAGCGGGAGTGTTGTACGAGCAGTACTTC | TRBV4-1 | - | TRBD2 | TRBJ2-7
CASSSFGQFF | TGTGCCAGCAGTTCGTTCGGGCAGTTCTTC | TRBV6-1 | - | - | TRBJ2-1
CASSPGQNIQYF | TGCGCCAGCAGCCCGGGACAAAACATTCAGTACTTC | TRBV5-1 | - | - | TRBJ2-4
CSAQFGGYDSYEQYF | TGCAGTGCCCAATTTGGGGGCTACGACTCCTACGAGCAGTACTTC | TRBV20-1 | - | - | TRBJ2-7
CSARVPGTQNSPLHF | TGCAGTGCTAGGGTCCCCGGGACCCAGAATTCACCCCTCCACTTT | TRBV20-1 | many | - | TRBJ1-6
CSVVPTSKFPEQFF | TGCAGCGTTGTGCCGACTTCTAAGTTTCCTGAGCAGTTCTTC | TRBV29-1 | - | - | TRBJ2-1
CASSSTPPRTGELFF | TGTGCCAGCAGCTCGACACCGCCACGCACCGGGGAGCTGTTTTTT | TRBV3-1 | - | - | TRBJ2-2
CSARSSYSYEQYF | TGCAGTGCTAGAAGCAGCTATTCCTACGAGCAGTACTTC | TRBV20-1 | few | - | TRBJ2-7
CAISEIGLAGPSYEQYF | TGTGCCATCAGTGAGATCGGACTAGCGGGTCCCTCCTACGAGCAGTACTTC | TRBV10-3 | - | TRBD2 | TRBJ2-7
CASSQPTGTDTQYF | TGCGCCAGCAGCCAACCAACTGGCACAGATACGCAGTATTTT | TRBV4-1 | few | - | TRBJ2-3
CASSFLAGVRNEQFF | TGTGCCAGCAGTTTCCTAGCGGGAGTAAGGAATGAGCAGTTCTTC | TRBV12-3/TRBV12-4 | - | TRBD2 | TRBJ2-1
CASSLRERGSDDTQYF | TGTGCCAGCAGCTTACGGGAGCGGGGGTCAGATGATACGCAGTATTTT | TRBV7-3 | few | TRBD2 | TRBJ2-3
CASRVRGRDEQFF | TGTGCCAGCAGGGTAAGGGGGCGCGATGAGCAGTTCTTC | TRBV5-6 | - | TRBD1 | TRBJ2-1
CASSSHNRVAYGYTF | TGTGCCAGCAGTTCGCACAACAGGGTCGCCTATGGCTACACCTTC | TRBV12-3/TRBV12-4 | - | - | TRBJ1-2
CASRRGLNSGNTIYF | TGTGCCAGCAGGCGGGGCCTGAACTCTGGAAACACCATATATTTT | TRBV6-1 | few | - | TRBJ1-3
CASCYLLETQCF | TGTGCCAGCTGTTACCTACTCGAGACCCAGTGCTTC | TRBV12-3/TRBV12-4 | - | - | TRBJ2-5
CASRESRKGNTGELFF | TGCGCCAGCAGGGAGAGTAGGAAGGGGAATACCGGGGAGCTGTTTTTT | TRBV4-1 | many | - | TRBJ2-2
CASSPKLAGVYNEQFF | TGTGCCAGCAGTCCCAAACTAGCGGGGGTATACAATGAGCAGTTCTTC | TRBV6-1 | - | TRBD2 | TRBJ2-1